The 23 T cell receptor beta chains presented below share a single source sample, sequenced in a study of OX40 agonist ivuxolimab in advanced cancers. Only in-frame clones appear in the TCRdb table, and some are missing; sequencing was by immunoSEQ multiplex PCR. The sample consists of some 11,000 clones, roughly 73% of them appearing once. The sequencing here drew on CD4+ or CD8+ T cells sorted from blood, taken in a trial of the OX40 agonist ivuxolimab. These receptors all come from an adult with an advanced solid tumor such as melanoma, head and neck, liver or kidney cancer.

In its sample, this clone was seen once. The genes are TRBV4-1 and TRBJ2-1, with D tentatively TRBD1 (5 bases). The V gene's germline CDR1 is MGHRA and CDR2 YSYEKL. The V gene lost 8 bases and the J gene lost 6 bases, with 11 bases spanning the gap. The CDR3 has 12 amino acids. As DNA, the CDR3 is TGCGCCAGCGGTCAGGGTTTCAATGAGCAGTTCTTC. Translation: CASGQGFNEQFF.

The chain has TRBV6-1 and TRBJ2-7; D remains unclear. The CDR3 is made up of 11 amino acids. Trimming took 5 bases from V and 5 from J, leaving 7 bases between them. Germline V CDR1 and CDR2: MNHNS, SASEGT. The CDR3 nucleotides read TGTGCCAGCAGTCTCCGGGACGAGCAGTACTTC. Protein sequence: CASSLRDEQYF.

A single count supports this clone. This sequence joins TRBV27 and TRBJ2-7; TRBD1 agrees at 11 bases. The CDR3 sequence is 17 residues long. V lost 0 bases to trimming and J lost 6 bases; unmatched junction nucleotides: 10. CDR1 and CDR2 from the germline V gene are MNHEY and SMNVEV (reference sequence). The CDR3: CASSLSIGDRGFLEQYF. The CDR3, as DNA: TGTGCCAGCAGTTTATCGATCGGGGACAGGGGGTTTCTCGAGCAGTACTTC.

J is TRBJ2-7 and V is TRBV29-1; TRBD2 aligns across 9 bases. The CDR3 contains 16 residues. Germline lookup yields CDR1 SQVTM and CDR2 ANQGSEA. The V segment lost 4 bases and the J segment 2 bases; nucleotides outside the gene matches: 12. This CDR3 is CSVGDLAGILPYEQYF. The CDR3 DNA reads TGCAGCGTTGGGGACCTAGCGGGAATCCTACCCTACGAGCAGTACTTC.

This chain links TRBV7-9 with TRBJ1-1; TRBD1 agrees at 8 bases. The germline V gene encodes CDR1 SEHNR and CDR2 FQNEAQ (reference sequence). The CDR3 covers 15 residues. The junction had 5 bases not matched to a gene; V was cut back by 1 base and J by 4 bases. CDR3 amino acids: CASSLGGQGATEAFF. The CDR3 coding sequence is TGTGCCAGCAGCTTAGGAGGTCAGGGGGCCACTGAAGCTTTCTTT.

The chain links TRBV5-1 to TRBJ2-7, with 9 nucleotides matching TRBD1. Per the germline V gene, CDR1 is SGHRS and CDR2 is YFSETQ. The CDR3 totals 13 residues. Trimming cost V 7 bases and J 4 bases; bases outside gene matches: 6. The CDR3 sequence: CASPGTGKYEQYF. CDR3 in DNA: TGCGCCAGCCCAGGGACAGGGAAATACGAGCAGTACTTC.

This clone appeared a single time. The chain links TRBV4-2 to TRBJ2-1, with D perhaps matching TRBD2 (6 bases). The germline gives CDR1 LGHNA, CDR2 YNFKEQ. Trimming took 1 base from V and 2 from J, leaving 15 bases between them. The CDR3 is made up of 17 amino acids. The CDR3 loop reads CASSQVTASATYNEQFF. The CDR3 bases are TGTGCCAGCAGCCAAGTAACGGCTAGCGCCACCTACAATGAGCAGTTCTTC.

The chain is built from TRBV28 and TRBJ2-5; 11 nucleotides align to TRBD2. The V gene end was trimmed by 5 bases and the J gene end by 2 bases; junction bases not matched to a gene: 4. The germline CDR1 and CDR2 sequences are MDHEN and SYDVKM. This CDR3 has 15 amino acids. Here the CDR3 DNA reads TGTGCCAGCAGTCCGGGACTAGCGGTACAAGAGACCCAGTACTTC. Protein: CASSPGLAVQETQYF.

This chain connects TRBV5-4 to TRBJ2-7; 10 bases line up with TRBD1. Unmatched junction bases numbered 2, after V lost 3 bases and J lost 2 bases. The germline V gene encodes CDR1 SGHNT and CDR2 YYREEE (reference sequence). The CDR3 is 14 amino acids. In DNA, the CDR3 is TGTGCCAGCAGCTCCGGACAGGGGGCCTACGAGCAGTACTTC. Translation: CASSSGQGAYEQYF.

The genes are TRBV15 and TRBJ2-1, with 10 bases aligning to TRBD2. The length of the CDR3 is 15 residues. Germline V gene sequence: CDR1 LNHNV, CDR2 YYDKDF (reference sequence). V trimming: 3 bases; J trimming: 8 bases; junction bases outside the gene matches: 7. CDR3 nucleotide sequence: TGTGCCACCAGCAGCACCCTAGCGGGAGTAGATGAGCAGTTCTTC. This encodes CATSSTLAGVDEQFF.

This chain links TRBV28 with TRBJ2-5, with D possibly matching TRBD2 (6 bases). Trimming took 5 bases from V and 4 from J, leaving 17 bases between them. The CDR3 is made up of 15 amino acids. Germline values: CDR1 MDHEN, CDR2 SYDVKM. The CDR3 region is CASSPPGLRTETQYF. In DNA form, the CDR3 reads TGTGCCAGCAGTCCACCGGGACTCCGGACAGAGACCCAGTACTTC.

This chain connects TRBV7-6 to TRBJ1-2; D uncertain. Trimming stripped 10 bases from V and 8 bases from J, with 11 bases between. CDR1 SGHVS and CDR2 FNYEAQ come from the germline V gene. This CDR3 has 10 residues. DNA of the CDR3: TGTGCCATCGCCGAAGGAGGCTACACCTTC. Amino acids: CAIAEGGYTF.

Many counts were recorded for this clone. The CDR3 spells CASSKVVDTGELFF. In DNA, the CDR3 is TGTGCCAGCAGTAAGGTTGTGGACACCGGGGAGCTGTTTTTT. The rearrangement uses TRBV6-4 and TRBJ2-2; D unclear. This CDR3 has 14 residues. Germline values: CDR1 MRHNA, CDR2 SNTAGT. The germline V and J ends were trimmed by 5 bases and 3 bases, with 10 bases remaining between them.

The chain joins TRBV19 to TRBJ2-6; the D gene is possibly TRBD2 (6 bases). There are 16 residues in the CDR3. The V and J ends lost 0 bases and 1 base respectively, with 7 bases between them. Germline assignment: CDR1 LNHDA and CDR2 SQIVND (reference sequence). The CDR3, as DNA: TGTGCCAGTAGTATAGATGGGGGGTCTGGGGCCAACGTCCTGACTTTC. Amino acid sequence: CASSIDGGSGANVLTF.

For the CDR3, the DNA is TGCAGCGTTGAATACGGACGGAGTGATGAGCAGTTCTTC. This gives the protein CSVEYGRSDEQFF. The rearrangement uses TRBV29-1 and TRBJ2-1; unclear D gene. The CDR3 consists of 13 residues. Germline V gene lookup returns CDR1 SQVTM and CDR2 ANQGSEA. Trimming shortened V by 2 bases and J by 8 bases, and 13 bases separated the two germline ends.

V is TRBV6-5 and J is TRBJ1-4, with D perhaps TRBD1 (5 bases). CDR1 and CDR2 (germline): MNHEY, SVGAGI. Trimming shortened V by 0 bases and J by 4 bases, and 9 bases separated the two germline ends. This CDR3 region has 15 residues. The CDR3 DNA follows: TGTGCCAGCAGTTACTCGGGGGGTCTTAATGAAAAACTGTTTTTT. This gives the protein CASSYSGGLNEKLFF.

The gene calls are TRBV10-1 and TRBJ1-1; 8 positions match TRBD1. CDR1 WNHNN and CDR2 SYGVQD come from the germline V gene (reference sequence). V dropped 2 bases and J dropped 6; count of bases not matched to a gene: 11. The CDR3 loop spans 16 amino acids. CDR3 residues: CASSEGRTGRISEAFF. CDR3 bases: TGCGCCAGCAGTGAGGGCCGGACAGGGAGAATTTCTGAAGCTTTCTTT.

Written as DNA, the CDR3 is TGTGCCAGCAGCGTGACAGGGAGTACTAATGAAAAACTGTTTTTT. Translating gives CASSVTGSTNEKLFF. This chain connects TRBV9 to TRBJ1-4; TRBD1 matches 7 bases. The CDR3 is 15 amino acids. After removal of 2 bases from V and 2 bases from J, the junction contained 3 bases not matched to a gene. Germline CDR1 reads SGDLS; CDR2 reads YYNGEE.

The chain couples TRBV6-5 to TRBJ1-1; TRBD1 matches 7 bases. The germline CDR1 and CDR2 sequences are MNHEY and SVGAGI. There are 14 residues in the CDR3. J gave up 4 bases and V 0 bases, and 2 bases lay outside the gene matches. The CDR3 sequence is CASSYSAGGTEAFF. CDR3 coding DNA: TGTGCCAGCAGTTACTCGGCAGGGGGCACTGAAGCTTTCTTT.

This chain links TRBV9 with TRBJ1-1; TRBD1 is a possible D gene (5 bases). The V end lost 3 bases, the J end lost 3 bases, and 15 bases lay between the germline ends. Per the germline V gene, CDR1 is SGDLS and CDR2 is YYNGEE. The CDR3 totals 15 residues. The CDR3 protein is CASSGGEDTYTEAFF. The CDR3 bases are TGTGCCAGCAGCGGGGGGGAGGATACGTACACTGAAGCTTTCTTT.

The V and J genes are TRBV10-2 and TRBJ2-2; D gene uncertain. The CDR3 contains 15 residues. Trimming stripped 3 bases from V and 6 bases from J, with 14 bases between. Germline assignment: CDR1 WSHSY and CDR2 SAAADI. The CDR3 DNA reads as TGCGCCAGCAGTGATAGAAACTCTAATCCCGGGGAGCTGTTTTTT. Translating it yields CASSDRNSNPGELFF.

The chain combines TRBV9 with TRBJ2-4, with D tentatively TRBD2 (6 bases). The germline V and J ends were trimmed by 2 bases and 1 base, with 10 bases remaining between them. This CDR3 is built from 15 residues. Germline V lookup: CDR1 SGDLS, CDR2 YYNGEE. DNA for the CDR3: TGTGCCAGCAGCGTTGGAGGGTTGGCCAAAAACATTCAGTACTTC. Its protein is CASSVGGLAKNIQYF.

The gene calls are TRBV6-5 and TRBJ1-2; tentative D call: TRBD1 (6 bases). Germline V lookup: CDR1 MNHEY, CDR2 SVGAGI. This CDR3 is built from 13 residues. Trimming left V 2 bases short and J 9 bases short, with 13 bases between. CDR3 nucleotides: TGTGCCAGCAGTTACCCGGACAGTCCGCGCTACACCTTC. Translation: CASSYPDSPRYTF.